This TCR beta chain came from a study of cytomegalovirus exposure and HLA in healthy donors. V lost 4 bases, J lost 6 bases, and 14 bases lay in between. CDR3 length equals 14 residues. From germline, CDR1 is SGHDN and CDR2 FVKESK. Primers included in the PCR were 60 Vbeta and 13 Jbeta primers. Clones were sequenced by immunoSEQ multiplex PCR, and TCRdb holds only the in-frame ones, with some missing. The sample lists 150,000 to 250,000 clones, 75% to 90% seen once, with around 6% in the top ten. V usage is TRBV14 and J usage is TRBJ2-3; possibly TRBD2 for D (6 bases). This receptor was taken from a woman aged 45-60 years in good health and CMV-seropositive. Sequencing used PBMCs. CDR3 nucleotide sequence: TGTGCCAGCAGCCGGGGGGTGCCCCTGGATACGCAGTATTTT. Its protein is CASSRGVPLDTQYF.